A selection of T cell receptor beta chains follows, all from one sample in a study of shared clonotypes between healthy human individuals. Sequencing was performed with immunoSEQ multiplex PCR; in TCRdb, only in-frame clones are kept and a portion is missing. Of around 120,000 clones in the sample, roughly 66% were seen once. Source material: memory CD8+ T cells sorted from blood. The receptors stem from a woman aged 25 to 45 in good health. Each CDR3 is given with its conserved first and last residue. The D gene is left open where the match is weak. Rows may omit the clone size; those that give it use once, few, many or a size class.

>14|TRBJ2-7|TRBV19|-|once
TGTGCCAGTAGTATCGGGGTTAGCTCCTACGAGCAGTACTTC
CASSIGVSSYEQYF
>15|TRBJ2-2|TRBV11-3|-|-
TGTGCCAGCAGCCCATTGGGCGGCCACTCCGGGGAGCTGTTTTTT
CASSPLGGHSGELFF
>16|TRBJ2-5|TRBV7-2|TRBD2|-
TGTGCCAGCAGCTTTCGAACGGGACTAGCGGGAGAGACCCAGTACTTC
CASSFRTGLAGETQYF
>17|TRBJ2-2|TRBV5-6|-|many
TGTGCCAGCAGCTTAGAATCTATTGGACAGATCACCGGGGAGCTGTTTTTT
CASSLESIGQITGELFF
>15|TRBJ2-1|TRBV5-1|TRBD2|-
TGCGCCAGCAGCTCTAGTACTAGCGGCTACAATGAGCAGTTCTTC
CASSSSTSGYNEQFF
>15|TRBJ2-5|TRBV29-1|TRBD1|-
TGCAGCGTCCACGACAGGGTCCTACCACAAGAGACCCAGTACTTC
CSVHDRVLPQETQYF
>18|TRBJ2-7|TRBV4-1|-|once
TGCGCCAGCAGCCAAAAGCCGGTGACAGTGACGAGCTCCTACGAGCAGTACTTC
CASSQKPVTVTSSYEQYF
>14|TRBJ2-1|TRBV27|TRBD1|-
TGTGCCAGCAGTTTGGACAGGGGGGGGAATGAGCAGTTCTTC
CASSLDRGGNEQFF
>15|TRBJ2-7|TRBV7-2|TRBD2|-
TGTGCCAGCAGCGATAGCGGGGGCCCCTCCTACGAGCAGTACTTC
CASSDSGGPSYEQYF
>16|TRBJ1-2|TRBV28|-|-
TGTGCCAGCACCATCCGGGGCAGGGGCGGAAACTATGGCTACACCTTC
CASTIRGRGGNYGYTF
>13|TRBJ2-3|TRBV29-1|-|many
TGCAGCGTTGAATATGAAGCGGGCGATACGCAGTATTTT
CSVEYEAGDTQYF
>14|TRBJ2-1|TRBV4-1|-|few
TGCGCCAGCAGCCACGTGGGAGGTTATGATGAGCAGTTCTTC
CASSHVGGYDEQFF
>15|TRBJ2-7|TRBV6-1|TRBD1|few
TGTGCCAGCAGTGTGGAGACAGGGAGTGCATACGAGCAGTACTTC
CASSVETGSAYEQYF
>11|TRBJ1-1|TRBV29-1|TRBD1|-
TGCAGCGTTGGTAGACAGGGCGGTGCTTTCTTT
CSVGRQGGAFF
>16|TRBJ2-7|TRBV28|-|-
TGTGCCAGCAGTCCTTCCGGGCAGGGGGGCTCCTACGAGCAGTACTTC
CASSPSGQGGSYEQYF
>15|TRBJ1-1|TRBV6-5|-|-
TGTGCCAGCAGTTCCTCCGAGGATGGAGGCACTGAAGCTTTCTTT
CASSSSEDGGTEAFF
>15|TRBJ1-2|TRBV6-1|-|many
TGTGCCAGCAGTGAAGAAGCAGGGGCAAGATATGGCTACACCTTC
CASSEEAGARYGYTF
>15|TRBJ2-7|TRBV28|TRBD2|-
TGTGCCAGCAGTCCGCAGGTAGCGGGAATCTACGAGCAGTACTTC
CASSPQVAGIYEQYF
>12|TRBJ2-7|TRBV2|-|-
TGTGCCAGCAGTCCGCAGGTATACGAGCAGTACTTC
CASSPQVYEQYF
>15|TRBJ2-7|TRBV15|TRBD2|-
TGTGCCACCAGCAGAAGGACTAGCGGGATCTTCGAGCAGTACTTC
CATSRRTSGIFEQYF
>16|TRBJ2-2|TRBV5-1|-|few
TGCGCCAGCAGCTCGCTAGTGACAGAAAACACCGGGGAGCTGTTTTTT
CASSSLVTENTGELFF
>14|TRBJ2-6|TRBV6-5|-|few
TGTGCCAGCACCGTCAACCCTGGGGCCAACGTCCTGACTTTC
CASTVNPGANVLTF
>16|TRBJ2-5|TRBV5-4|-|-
TGTGCCAGCAGAAGTTCGGTCAGCAGGGGGGAAGAGACCCAGTACTTC
CASRSSVSRGEETQYF
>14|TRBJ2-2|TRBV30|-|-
TGTGCCTGGACCGGCCCTGCGAACACCGGGGAGCTGTTTTTT
CAWTGPANTGELFF
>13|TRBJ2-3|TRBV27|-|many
TGTGCCAGCAGTTTAATTAGCACAGATACGCAGTATTTT
CASSLISTDTQYF
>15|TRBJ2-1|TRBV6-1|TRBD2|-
TGTGCCAGCAGCGGGGCCCTAGCGGGATACGATGAGCAGTTCTTC
CASSGALAGYDEQFF
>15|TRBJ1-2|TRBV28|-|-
TGTGCCAGCAGTCCCCGTTTCAGGTCCTACTATGGCTACACCTTC
CASSPRFRSYYGYTF
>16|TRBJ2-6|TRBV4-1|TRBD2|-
TGCGCCAGCAGCCCCCGGGAGGCCTCTGGGGCCAACGTCCTGACTTTC
CASSPREASGANVLTF
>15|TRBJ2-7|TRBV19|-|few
TGTGCCAGTAGCCATGTAGGGCAGTCCTCCTACGAGCAGTACTTC
CASSHVGQSSYEQYF
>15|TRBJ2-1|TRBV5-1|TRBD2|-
TGCGCCAGCAGCCCGCCTAGCGGGATTTACAATGAGCAGTTCTTC
CASSPPSGIYNEQFF
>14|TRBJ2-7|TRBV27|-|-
TGTGCCAGCAGTTGGGGGGGGACAGAATACGAGCAGTACTTC
CASSWGGTEYEQYF
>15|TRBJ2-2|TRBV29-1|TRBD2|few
TGCAGCGTGATACTAGCGGGAGGTCTAACCGGGGAGCTGTTTTTT
CSVILAGGLTGELFF
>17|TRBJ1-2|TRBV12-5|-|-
TGTGCTAGCTCGACCTTAGGGACTCGTAAGGTTGTGGATGGCTACACCTTC
CASSTLGTRKVVDGYTF
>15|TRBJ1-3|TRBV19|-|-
TGTGCCAGTAGTATAGGCGGAACAGGCGCAGACACCATATATTTT
CASSIGGTGADTIYF
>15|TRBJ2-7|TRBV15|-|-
TGTGCCACCAGCAGCCATCGGGACATCATGGGCGAGCAGTACTTC
CATSSHRDIMGEQYF
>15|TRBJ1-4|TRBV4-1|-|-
TGCGCCAGCAGCCAAGGTACGAGGGATACTGAAAAACTGTTTTTT
CASSQGTRDTEKLFF
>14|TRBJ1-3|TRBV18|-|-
TGTGCCAGCTCACGACCGATCTCTGGAAACACCATATATTTT
CASSRPISGNTIYF
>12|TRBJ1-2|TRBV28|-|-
TGTGCCACGGGGGGGGCCGCCTATGGCTACACCTTC
CATGGAAYGYTF
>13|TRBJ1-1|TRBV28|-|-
TGTGCCAGCACCCCGTCAGCGAACACTGAAGCTTTCTTT
CASTPSANTEAFF
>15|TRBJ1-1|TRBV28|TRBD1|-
TGTGCCAGCAGTTTACTCCGGACAGGGAACACTGAAGCTTTCTTT
CASSLLRTGNTEAFF
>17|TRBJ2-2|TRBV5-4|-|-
TGTGCCAGCAGCTTCTCAGTTGCCCCCTCTCGCACCGGGGAGCTGTTTTTT
CASSFSVAPSRTGELFF
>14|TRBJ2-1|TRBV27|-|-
TGTGCCAGCAGTGCTAGGACTACACACAATGAGCAGTTCTTC
CASSARTTHNEQFF
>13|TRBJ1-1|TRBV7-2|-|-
TGTGCCAGCAGCTTATCCCAGGGAGCCCCAGCTTTCTTT
CASSLSQGAPAFF
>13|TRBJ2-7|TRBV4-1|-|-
TGCGCCAGCAGCCAACTGGGGGACTACGAGCAGTACTTC
CASSQLGDYEQYF
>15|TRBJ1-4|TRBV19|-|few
TGTGCCAGTACCAGTCCGGGCGGGGAGGCTGAAAAACTGTTTTTT
CASTSPGGEAEKLFF
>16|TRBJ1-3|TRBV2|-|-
TGTGCCAGCGGAAGGCGCAGGCAGATGTCTGGAAACACCATATATTTT
CASGRRRQMSGNTIYF
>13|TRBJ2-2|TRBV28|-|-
TGTGCCAGCAGTTTACTCCGACCCGGGGAGCTGTTTTTT
CASSLLRPGELFF